A selection of T cell receptor beta chains follows, all from one sample in a study of vaccination and CD4 T cells after COVID-19. One entry per CDR3 protein results from TCRdb running MiXCR on the PCR reads. The sample shows about 10,000 distinct CDR3 sequences, approximately 23% of them seen only once. The antigens of these receptors remain unknown. The sample consisted of CD4+ T cells from blood, cultured in vitro, taken before SARS-CoV-2 vaccination. Source of these receptors: a human donor who received a COVID-19 vaccine. The CDR3 runs from the conserved cysteine through the conserved F or W. A D gene is named only where the DNA matches it firmly. Only some rows state a clone size, as once, few, many or a class for expanded clones.

>TRBV4-1|few|TRBJ1-1|-
TGCGCCAGCAGCCAAGCCGACGGTCTAGCGAACACTGAAGCTTTCTTT
CASSQADGLANTEAFF
>TRBV15|-|TRBJ1-3|TRBD1
TGTGCCACCAGCAGAGATCCGACAGGGTCTGGAAACACCATATATTTT
CATSRDPTGSGNTIYF
>TRBV20-1|-|TRBJ1-5|TRBD1
TGCAGTGCCACGACAGGGCCTGAGCCCCAGCATTTT
CSATTGPEPQHF
>TRBV27|few|TRBJ2-1|-
TGTGCCAGCAGTTACGATAGAGGGGAGCAGTTCTTC
CASSYDRGEQFF
>TRBV10-3|-|TRBJ2-1|-
TGTGCCATCAGTGAGTCAGGGAAAGAAACGGAGCAGTTCTTC
CAISESGKETEQFF
>TRBV6-1|-|TRBJ1-6|-
TGTGCCAGCAGAAACAACTTTAACAGGGATAATTCACCCCTCCACTTT
CASRNNFNRDNSPLHF
>TRBV6-1|-|TRBJ2-3|-
TGTGCCAGCAGTGGACAAAGTATGGGCGGTGGAGATACGCAGTATTTT
CASSGQSMGGGDTQYF
>TRBV11-3|-|TRBJ1-2|-
TGTGCCAGCAGCTTGAGAGGGGTTCAGGGGACATCTAACTATGGCTACACCTTC
CASSLRGVQGTSNYGYTF
>TRBV5-5|-|TRBJ2-7|-
TGTGCCAGCAGCTTTTTATTGATAGGTCCCTACGAGCAGTACTTC
CASSFLLIGPYEQYF
>TRBV30|few|TRBJ1-1|TRBD1
TGTGCCTGGAGGGGGGACAGGCGGAACACTGAAGCTTTCTTT
CAWRGDRRNTEAFF
>TRBV5-1|once|TRBJ1-1|TRBD1
TGCGCCAGCAGCGTTTCGCGACAGGGCGGGGTTGAAGCTTTCTTT
CASSVSRQGGVEAFF
>TRBV19|-|TRBJ2-1|TRBD2
TGTGCCAGTAGTATGATATCGGCGGGGGGATGCGATGAGCAGTTCTTC
CASSMISAGGCDEQFF
>TRBV29-1|-|TRBJ1-1|-
TGCAGCGGATCAACAGGGCCCGGCACTGAAGCTTTCTTT
CSGSTGPGTEAFF
>TRBV7-3|-|TRBJ2-5|-
TGTGCCAGCAGCTTAACAGGGCTAGCGCGAGAGACCCAGTACTTC
CASSLTGLARETQYF
>TRBV10-3|once|TRBJ2-5|TRBD2
TGTGCCATCAGTGAGTCGCGGGGGGCCTCCCAAGAGACCCAGTACTTC
CAISESRGASQETQYF
>TRBV19|-|TRBJ2-5|-
TGTGCCAGTAGTATGCGGCAGGGGCGCCTGGGGGAGACCCAGTACTTC
CASSMRQGRLGETQYF
>TRBV10-2|-|TRBJ2-3|-
TGCGCCAGCAGGTACAGGGATACGCAGTATTTT
CASRYRDTQYF
>TRBV28|-|TRBJ2-3|TRBD2
TGTGCCAGCAGTTCTACGGGGGGATTAGAAGATACGCAGTATTTT
CASSSTGGLEDTQYF
>TRBV6-1|few|TRBJ1-4|TRBD1
TGTGCCAGCAGTCCAACTACAGGGGGGCCTAATGAAAAACTGTTTTTT
CASSPTTGGPNEKLFF
>TRBV18|few|TRBJ2-5|-
TGTGCCAGCTCACCGCCAACAGGGTCGCGGGAGACCCAGTACTTC
CASSPPTGSRETQYF
>TRBV7-3|medium-sized|TRBJ2-3|TRBD2
TGTGCCAGCACCCCCTTTAGCGGGGGGGGCACAGATACGCAGTATTTT
CASTPFSGGGTDTQYF
>TRBV30|few|TRBJ1-6|-
TGTGCCTGGAGTGGAACGGGGTCTCGGCCCTCTAATTCACCCCTCCACTTT
CAWSGTGSRPSNSPLHF
>TRBV19|-|TRBJ1-5|TRBD1
TGTGCCAGTAGCAAGCCCCGACAGGGTCTCAATCAGCCCCAGCATTTT
CASSKPRQGLNQPQHF
>TRBV2|few|TRBJ1-4|TRBD1
TGTGCCAGCAGGCGTAGGACAGGGATCGATGAAAAACTGTTTTTT
CASRRRTGIDEKLFF
>TRBV7-6|-|TRBJ2-1|-
TGTGCCAGCAGCTTCGGGGTGGAGGGGGCTGGTGAGCAGTTCTTC
CASSFGVEGAGEQFF
>TRBV2|-|TRBJ1-1|TRBD1
TGTGCCAGCAGCGACCCCCACCCGGGACAGGGGAGCACTGAAGCTTTCTTT
CASSDPHPGQGSTEAFF
>TRBV20-1|-|TRBJ2-3|-
TGCAGTGCTAGAGATCTGTTTGATGGGGGTGAGGATACGCAGTATTTT
CSARDLFDGGEDTQYF
>TRBV11-2|-|TRBJ1-4|-
TGTGCCAGCAGCTTAGTCAGGGCTAATGAAAAACTGTTTTTT
CASSLVRANEKLFF
>TRBV11-3|few|TRBJ2-7|-
TGTGCCAGCAGCTCTAGCTGGTACGAGCAGTACTTC
CASSSSWYEQYF